This T cell receptor beta chain was sequenced for a study of T cell repertoires in cytomegalovirus infection (dated by TCRdb to between 2018 and 2020). Regarding the research as a whole: Recently identified HLA-C-restricted CMV epitopes, whose presentation resists viral immunomodulation, were targeted by peptide stimulations together with well-studied HLA-B-restricted epitopes. Donor HLA type was relevant to the analysis, because carriage of CMV infection together with the matching HLA type was indicated by public TCR beta signatures. Results and caveats for the whole study, not just this receptor: The ex vivo response was dominated by HLA-C-restricted CMV-specific TCR beta clonotypes, which also provided the single most frequent clonotype in two of eight donors. In both this cohort and an independent cohort of 350 to 400 donors, the cumulative frequency of public TCR beta family members distinguished carriers of CMV infection plus the relevant HLA type.

From a lookup of the germline V gene (reference sequence), CDR1 and CDR2 are MNHNY and SVGAGI. Including the terminal cysteine and phenylalanine, the CDR3 comprises 13 residues. Only the CDR3 region is kept as DNA, spanning 39 bases read in frame from base 1. V is cut by 2 bases and J by 0 bases, and the space between the germline ends is 3 bases. A few counts support this clonotype. Its binding antigen is unknown. Base qualities were left out, and no much larger clone turns up one base away. For sequencing, an Illumina HiSeq 1500 was employed. In TCRdb, the public reads were trimmed at Q25 with fastp and aligned with MiXCR, with productive beta chains retained. Rows merge per CDR3 protein into single entries with the most common DNA and genes. The sample records around 77,000 distinct CDR3 sequences, approximately 20% of which are singletons. The top ten constitute 55% to 75% of the sample. The sample's treatment or condition label, in plain terms: in vitro stimulation with specific CMV peptide epitopes to enrich CMV-specific T cells.

The clonotype originates from a human donor in good health (CMV status not recorded). Some clones in this sample may be carry-over from other donors' samples. This sample comprised CD8+ T cells from cultured PBMCs, obtained from culture after CMV antigen stimulation. This receptor chain uses TRBV6-6 and TRBJ2-3; no D gene can be assigned with confidence. DNA sequence: TGTGCCAGCAGTTACATTAGCACAGATACGCAGTATTTT. Translation gives CASSYISTDTQYF.